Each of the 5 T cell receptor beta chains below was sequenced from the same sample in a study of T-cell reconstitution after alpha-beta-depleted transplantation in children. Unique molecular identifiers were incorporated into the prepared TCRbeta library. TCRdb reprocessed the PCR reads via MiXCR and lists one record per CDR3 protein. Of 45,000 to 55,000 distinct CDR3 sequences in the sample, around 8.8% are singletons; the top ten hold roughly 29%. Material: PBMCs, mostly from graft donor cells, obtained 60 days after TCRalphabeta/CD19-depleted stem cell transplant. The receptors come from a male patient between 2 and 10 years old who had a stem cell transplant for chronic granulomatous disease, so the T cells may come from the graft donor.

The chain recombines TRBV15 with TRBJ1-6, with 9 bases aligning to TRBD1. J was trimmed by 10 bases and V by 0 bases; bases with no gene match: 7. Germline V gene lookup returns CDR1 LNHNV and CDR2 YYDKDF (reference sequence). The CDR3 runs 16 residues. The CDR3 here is CATSRDRTGAGSPLHF. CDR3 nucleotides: TGTGCCACCAGCAGAGATAGGACAGGGGCGGGCTCACCCCTCCACTTT.

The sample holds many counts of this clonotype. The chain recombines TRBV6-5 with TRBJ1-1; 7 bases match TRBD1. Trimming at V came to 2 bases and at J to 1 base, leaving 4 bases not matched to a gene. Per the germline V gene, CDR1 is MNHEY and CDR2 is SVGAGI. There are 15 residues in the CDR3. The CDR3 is CASSYVGGANTEAFF. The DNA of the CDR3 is TGTGCCAGCAGTTACGTAGGGGGCGCGAACACTGAAGCTTTCTTT.

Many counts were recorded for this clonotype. For the CDR3, the DNA is TGTGCCAGCAGCTTTTTTGACGAGCAGTACTTC. Encoded protein: CASSFFDEQYF. This sequence joins TRBV5-5 and TRBJ2-7; no firm D call. V was shortened by 2 bases and J by 5 bases, with 5 bases between the two germline ends. This CDR3 spans 11 amino acids. The germline gives CDR1 SGHKS, CDR2 YYEKEE (reference sequence).

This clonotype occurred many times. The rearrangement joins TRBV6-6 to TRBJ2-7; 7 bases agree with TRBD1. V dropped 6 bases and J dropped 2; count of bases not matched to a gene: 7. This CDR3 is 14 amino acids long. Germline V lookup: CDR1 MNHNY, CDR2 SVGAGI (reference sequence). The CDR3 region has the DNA TGTGCCAGCAGCCTGACACAGGGGCCCTACGAGCAGTACTTC. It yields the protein CASSLTQGPYEQYF.

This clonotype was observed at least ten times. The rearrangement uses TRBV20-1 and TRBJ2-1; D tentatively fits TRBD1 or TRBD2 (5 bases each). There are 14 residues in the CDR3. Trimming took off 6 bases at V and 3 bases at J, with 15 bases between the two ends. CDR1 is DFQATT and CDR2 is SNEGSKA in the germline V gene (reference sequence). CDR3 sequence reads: CSAHGAGNYNEQFF. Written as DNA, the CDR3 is TGCAGTGCACATGGGGCCGGGAACTACAATGAGCAGTTCTTC.